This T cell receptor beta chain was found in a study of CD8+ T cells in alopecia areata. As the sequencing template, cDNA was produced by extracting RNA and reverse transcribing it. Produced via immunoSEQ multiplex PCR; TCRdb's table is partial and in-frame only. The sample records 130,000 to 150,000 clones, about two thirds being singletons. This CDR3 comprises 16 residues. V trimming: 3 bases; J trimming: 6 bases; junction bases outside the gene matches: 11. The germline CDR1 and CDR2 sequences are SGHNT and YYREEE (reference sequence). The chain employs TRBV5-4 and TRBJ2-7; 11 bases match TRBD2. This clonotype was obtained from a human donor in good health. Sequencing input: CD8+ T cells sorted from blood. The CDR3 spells CASSYKKLAGESEQYF. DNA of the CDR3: TGTGCCAGCAGCTATAAAAAACTAGCGGGAGAAAGCGAGCAGTACTTC.